This T cell receptor beta chain was sequenced in a study of CD8 T cells in Susac syndrome (dated by TCRdb to the late 2010s). Context from the whole study: Repertoire sequencing was used to test whether CD8+ T cell activation and differentiation in Susac syndrome was antigen driven.

Points on this clonotype: The antigen this receptor binds is unknown. Base-call qualities are not available, and no considerably larger clone is one nucleotide away.

The junction carries 16 bases between V and J, which are trimmed by 4 bases and 1 base respectively. As encoded in the germline V gene, CDR1 is SGHDT while CDR2 is YYEEEE. Measured from the cysteine to the phenylalanine, the CDR3 is 16 residues long. Solely the CDR3 DNA is kept, with 48 bases framed from the first base. Here is what the overall study found, with its caveats: The number of individuals in the TCR sequencing and HLA analysis was recognized as being relatively small.

RNA was extracted using the RNeasy kit, and about 0.45 to 1 ug of the RNA was reverse transcribed with random hexamers. TCR beta CDR3 regions were amplified with the immunoSEQ multiplex PCR assay covering 54 Vbeta and 13 Jbeta segments. PCR amplification bias was corrected using a synthetic template baseline for primer optimization and computational correction. In the source study's methods: Reads were assigned to V, D and J genes according to IMGT and analyzed in immunoSEQ Analyzer, with only productive sequences retained. Clonality was calculated as one minus the Shannon entropy normalized by log2 of the number of productive unique sequences. Public and private clones were assessed among the 100 most prevalent clones of each patient and control. Clones were defined as Susac-specific if absent from the healthy and MS cohorts, from more than 900 published viral clones and from other ImmuneACCESS disease sequences. The public reads were quality trimmed at Q25 with fastp and then assembled into clones with MiXCR by TCRdb, keeping productive beta chains. Identical CDR3 proteins give one entry, which carries the most common genes and DNA. V and J calls and clone size were set by TCRdb, not the authors. Across this sample there are approximately 100,000 distinct CDR3 sequences, with around 90% seen only once. The top ten clonotypes cover 0.11% to 0.15% of the sample.

High-throughput TCR beta sequencing profiled peripheral blood CD8+ and CD4+ T cells from healthy donors, Susac syndrome patients and multiple sclerosis patients. Healthy donors were included as age- and sex-matched controls. Bulk CD8+ and CD4+ T cells were purified by magnetic negative isolation, whereas CD8+ TEMRA cells were enriched by FACS. Blood was collected in EDTA tubes and processed within 24 hours, with PBMCs isolated through density gradient centrifugation. PBMCs intended for TCR sequencing were frozen in liquid nitrogen and were later thawed in a 37 degrees C water bath. Purity of sorted or isolated CD4+, CD8+ and CD8+ TEMRA cells was at least 90%.

This receptor chain uses TRBV5-6 and TRBJ2-3; confidence is insufficient to name the D gene. This sequence was found in a human donor in good health. The sample comprised CD4+ T cells from PBMCs. This receptor has the CDR3 CASSASRGVGTDTQYF. DNA sequence: TGTGCCAGCAGCGCATCCCGAGGAGTGGGCACAGATACGCAGTATTTT.